A selection of T cell receptor beta chains follows, all from one sample in a study of PD-1 blockade in classical Hodgkin lymphoma. Profiling relied on immunoSEQ multiplex PCR, and the TCRdb table lists in-frame clones only, not all of them. The table has 27,000 or so clones, about three quarters seen once; the top ten hold less than 2.5%. The sample here was CD4+ T cells from blood, taken at baseline. All receptors derive from a human donor with classical Hodgkin lymphoma. Each CDR3 is given without its conserved first and last residue.

j_gene: TRBJ1-2
v_gene: TRBV28
CDR3aa: ASSFGGEHGYT

j_gene: TRBJ1-5
v_gene: TRBV27
CDR3aa: ASSLFWGRNQPQH

j_gene: TRBJ2-1
v_gene: TRBV7-8
CDR3aa: ASSPTPGKYNEQF

j_gene: TRBJ1-6
v_gene: TRBV5-6
CDR3aa: ASSFPSSSSPLH

j_gene: TRBJ1-3
v_gene: TRBV10-3
CDR3aa: AISETVDSGNTIY

j_gene: TRBJ2-5
v_gene: TRBV7-8
CDR3aa: ASNPHPGTGVQETQY

j_gene: TRBJ1-1
v_gene: TRBV11-3
CDR3aa: ASSSSGTGAAF

j_gene: TRBJ2-6
v_gene: TRBV19
CDR3aa: ASWSAAGANVLT

j_gene: TRBJ2-5
v_gene: TRBV27
CDR3aa: ASSRNQGGETQY

j_gene: TRBJ2-3
v_gene: TRBV7-9
CDR3aa: ASSLLRLAGGTDTQY

j_gene: TRBJ1-3
v_gene: TRBV10-3
CDR3aa: AISPEDRENTIY

j_gene: TRBJ2-1
v_gene: TRBV30
CDR3aa: AWSVRGTVNEQF

j_gene: TRBJ2-5
v_gene: TRBV5-1
CDR3aa: ASSLEAGGPRVETQY

j_gene: TRBJ1-1
v_gene: TRBV5-1
CDR3aa: ASSQDTYTEAF

j_gene: TRBJ2-3
v_gene: TRBV6-5
CDR3aa: ASSLTGFMDTQY

j_gene: TRBJ1-5
v_gene: TRBV30
CDR3aa: AWSQTGGNQPQH

j_gene: TRBJ1-1
v_gene: TRBV7-9
CDR3aa: ASSLATKVEAF

j_gene: TRBJ2-7
v_gene: TRBV2
CDR3aa: ASRTDRAYEQY

j_gene: TRBJ2-3
v_gene: TRBV6-4
CDR3aa: ASSDSLDTSTDTQY